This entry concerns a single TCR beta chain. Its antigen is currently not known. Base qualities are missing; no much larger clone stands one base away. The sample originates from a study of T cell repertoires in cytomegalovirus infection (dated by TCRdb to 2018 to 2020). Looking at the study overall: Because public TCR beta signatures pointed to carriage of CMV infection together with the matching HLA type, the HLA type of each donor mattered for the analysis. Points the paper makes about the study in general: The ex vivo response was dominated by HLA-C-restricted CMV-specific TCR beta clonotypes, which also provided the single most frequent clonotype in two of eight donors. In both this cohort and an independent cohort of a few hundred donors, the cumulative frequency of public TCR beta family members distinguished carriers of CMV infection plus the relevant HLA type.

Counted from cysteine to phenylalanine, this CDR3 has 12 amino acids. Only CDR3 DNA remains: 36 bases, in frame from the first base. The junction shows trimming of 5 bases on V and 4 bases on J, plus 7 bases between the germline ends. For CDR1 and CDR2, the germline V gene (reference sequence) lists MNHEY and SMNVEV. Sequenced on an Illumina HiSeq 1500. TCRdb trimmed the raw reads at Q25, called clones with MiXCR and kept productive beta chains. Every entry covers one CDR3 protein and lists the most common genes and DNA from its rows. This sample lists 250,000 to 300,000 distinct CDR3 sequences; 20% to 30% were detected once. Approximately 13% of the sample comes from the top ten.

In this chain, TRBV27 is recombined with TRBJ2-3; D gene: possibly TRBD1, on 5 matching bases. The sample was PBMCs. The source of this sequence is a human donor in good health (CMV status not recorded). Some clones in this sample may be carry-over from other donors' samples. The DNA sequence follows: TGTGCCAGCAGTCCGACAGCAGATACGCAGTATTTT. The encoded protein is CASSPTADTQYF.